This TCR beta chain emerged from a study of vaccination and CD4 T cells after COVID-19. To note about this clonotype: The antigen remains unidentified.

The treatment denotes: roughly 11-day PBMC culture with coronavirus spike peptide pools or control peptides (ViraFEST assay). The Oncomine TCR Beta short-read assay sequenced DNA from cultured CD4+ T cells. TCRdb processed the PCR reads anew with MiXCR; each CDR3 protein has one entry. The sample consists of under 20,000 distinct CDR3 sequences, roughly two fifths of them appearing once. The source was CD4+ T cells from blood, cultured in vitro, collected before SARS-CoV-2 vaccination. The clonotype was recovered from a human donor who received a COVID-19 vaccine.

CDR3 region: CASSLRDRETQYF. The CDR3, as DNA: TGTGCCAGCAGTTTAAGGGATCGGGAGACCCAGTACTTC. The J gene is TRBJ2-5, the V gene TRBV12-3 or TRBV12-4, with no clear D. This CDR3 is built from 13 residues. V lost 2 bases to trimming and J lost 5 bases, with 9 bases between them.